The 21 T cell receptor beta chains below all came from one sample that was sequenced in a study of shared clonotypes between healthy human individuals. The repertoire was sequenced with immunoSEQ multiplex PCR; TCRdb's copy has only in-frame clones and lacks some. The data show fewer than 650,000 clones, about 79% seen once. Sequenced: PBMCs. The receptors here all came from a woman in her 40s in good health. Some clones in this sample may be carry-over from other donors' samples.

The V call is TRBV25-1, the J call TRBJ1-1, with D unclear. V was pared by 7 bases and J by 6 bases, with 9 bases between. Per the germline V gene, CDR1 is MGHDK and CDR2 is SYGVNS. The CDR3 runs 11 residues. This CDR3 is CASMVGPEAFF. The CDR3 bases are TGTGCCAGCATGGTCGGGCCTGAAGCTTTCTTT. Drawing the rest from reference TRBV25-1 and TRBJ1-1, the complete variable domain is EADIYQTPRYLVIGTGKKITLECSQTMGHDKMYWYQQDPGMELHLIHYSYGVNSTEKGDLSSESTVSRIRTEHFPLTLESARPSHTSQYLCASMVGPEAFFGQGTRLTVV.

The J gene is TRBJ2-1, the V gene TRBV29-1; D possibly corresponds to TRBD1 (5 bases). Germline V gene sequence: CDR1 SQVTM, CDR2 ANQGSEA. The CDR3 contains 12 residues. V lost 6 bases and J 7 bases, leaving 13 bases between the germline ends. For the CDR3, the DNA is TGCAGCGTCAGTGGTAGGGGAAATGAGCAGTTCTTC. The encoded protein is CSVSGRGNEQFF.

Regarding this clone: Germline and junction disagree at one end, which may indicate a read error. At the DNA level, this CDR3 is encoded by other sequences in the same sample as well. The V gene is TRBV5-1, the J gene TRBJ1-4; D unresolved. The CDR3 is 14 residues long. Germline V lookup: CDR1 SGHRS, CDR2 YFSETQ. CDR3 sequence (DNA): TGCGCCAGCAGCTTGTCGGATAGGAATGAAAAACTGTTCTTT. It codes for CASSLSDRNEKLFF.

The chain is built from TRBV11-1 and TRBJ2-5; D not certain. With 5 bases removed from V and 5 bases from J, the gap between germline ends came to 12 bases. CDR3 length: 13 residues. Germline loops: CDR1 SGHAT, CDR2 FQDESV (reference sequence). CDR3 sequence (DNA): TGTGCCAGCAGCCCATTTCTCAGGGAGACCCAGTACTTC. This sequence encodes CASSPFLRETQYF.

This chain links TRBV7-8 with TRBJ1-1; the match to TRBD1 covers 8 bases. Per germline, CDR1 SGHVS and CDR2 FQNEAQ. V lost 1 base to trimming and J lost 5 bases; unmatched junction nucleotides: 9. The CDR3 has 16 residues. CDR3 nucleotides: TGTGCCAGCAGCTTAGGGGCCGGACAGGGAAGAACTGAAGCTTTCTTT. This sequence encodes CASSLGAGQGRTEAFF.

The V gene is TRBV5-6, the J gene TRBJ2-7; 7 positions match TRBD1. The CDR3 runs 15 residues. V trimming: 4 bases; J trimming: 1 base; junction bases outside the gene matches: 8. CDR1 SGHDT and CDR2 YYEEEE come from the germline V gene. The CDR3 DNA reads TGTGCCAGCAGCCGACGCTTACAGGGGTCCTACGAGCAGTACTTC. It yields the protein CASSRRLQGSYEQYF.

This chain uses TRBV25-1 with TRBJ2-7, with 8 bases matching TRBD1. V lost 3 bases and J lost 6; bases outside the gene matches: 4. Germline CDR1 and CDR2: MGHDK and SYGVNS. The CDR3 spans 13 residues. The CDR3 is CASSETGASEQYF. The CDR3 nucleotides are TGTGCCAGCAGTGAGACAGGGGCGTCCGAGCAGTACTTC.

The table lists this clone with many counts. The rearrangement uses TRBV10-3 and TRBJ2-1; D gene ambiguous. Germline loops: CDR1 ENHRY, CDR2 SYGVKD. V was clipped by 6 bases and J by 10 bases, with 10 bases between them. This CDR3 contains 11 residues. The CDR3 loop reads CAISRTSEQFF. The CDR3, as DNA: TGTGCCATCAGCCGTACCTCCGAGCAGTTCTTC.

This clone was detected a few times. The rearrangement joins TRBV7-9 to TRBJ2-7; TRBD2 matches 9 bases. Trimming took 1 base from V and 5 from J; bases not matched to a gene: 12. Germline CDR1 is SEHNR and CDR2 is FQNEAQ (reference sequence). This CDR3 is built from 17 residues. Here the CDR3 reads CASSLGLAEGAMDEQYF. For the CDR3, the DNA is TGTGCCAGCAGCTTAGGACTAGCGGAAGGAGCGATGGACGAGCAGTACTTC.

Comments on this clone: Since a much larger clone is just one base distant, this may be a read error. The sample carries other DNA sequences with the same CDR3. This chain joins TRBV11-2 and TRBJ2-3; no clear D. Deletions cut 4 bases from V and 2 bases from J, with 22 bases between. CDR1 is SGHAT and CDR2 is FQNNGV in the germline V gene. CDR3 length: 18 residues. The CDR3 is CASSSKSVGRFVTDTQYF. CDR3 coding DNA: TGTGCCAGCAGCTCCAAGTCGGTTGGCAGATTTGTCACAGATACGCAGTATTTT.

A single count supports this clone. This sequence joins TRBV2 and TRBJ1-5; D uncertain. The V gene's germline CDR1 is SNHLY and CDR2 FYNNEI. The CDR3 covers 16 residues. Deletions cut 2 bases from V and 0 bases from J, with 11 bases between. This chain's CDR3 is CASSERWDFSNQPQHF. The CDR3 DNA reads as TGTGCCAGCAGTGAACGGTGGGATTTTAGCAATCAGCCCCAGCATTTT.

V usage is TRBV25-1 and J usage is TRBJ2-7; the D gene could be TRBD1 or TRBD2 (5 bases each). The ends were cut back, 5 bases at V and 3 bases at J, with 14 bases in the middle. CDR1 and CDR2 from the germline V gene are MGHDK and SYGVNS. CDR3 size: 14 residues. CDR3 region: CASSSPGTDYEQYF. The DNA of the CDR3 is TGTGCCAGCAGTTCCCCCGGGACCGACTACGAGCAGTACTTC.

Comments on this clone: Within the sample, other DNA sequences also encode this same CDR3. This chain uses TRBV11-2 with TRBJ1-1; D unclear. CDR1 SGHAT and CDR2 FQNNGV come from the germline V gene. The CDR3 has 13 residues. Trimming removed 1 base at V and 1 base at J, with 4 bases between. DNA of the CDR3: TGTGCCAGCAGCTTAGGGCAGAACACTGAAGCTTTCTTT. Translation gives CASSLGQNTEAFF.

The chain carries TRBV29-1 and TRBJ2-5; D perhaps matches TRBD1 (6 bases). Deletions cut 8 bases from V and 7 bases from J, with 20 bases between. Germline V CDR1 and CDR2: SQVTM, ANQGSEA. The CDR3 consists of 13 residues. The CDR3 DNA sequence: TGCAGCCAAACACGGGACACATTTGGGACCCAGTACTTC. Protein product: CSQTRDTFGTQYF.

This clone was observed a single time. The J gene is TRBJ2-3, the V gene TRBV6-5; no firm D call. The germline V gene encodes CDR1 MNHEY and CDR2 SVGAGI. The V gene lost 2 bases and the J gene lost 3 bases, with 12 bases spanning the gap. The CDR3 is 15 amino acids. CDR3 bases: TGTGCCAGCAGTTACGGAATGAGGATTACAGATACGCAGTATTTT. Translating it yields CASSYGMRITDTQYF.

The chain links TRBV28 to TRBJ2-5; weak D call: TRBD2 (6 bases). The germline V gene has CDR1 MDHEN and CDR2 SYDVKM. The CDR3 is 15 amino acids. V lost 3 bases and J lost 1, with 12 bases in between. CDR3 region: CASSLSFGGQETQYF. In DNA form, the CDR3 reads TGTGCCAGCAGTTTGAGTTTCGGGGGCCAAGAGACCCAGTACTTC. The full variable domain, in which reference TRBV28 and TRBJ2-5 provide the parts outside the CDR3, is DVKVTQSSRYLVKRTGEKVFLECVQDMDHENMFWYRQDPGLGLRLIYFSYDVKMKEKGDIPEGYSVSREKKERFSLILESASTNQTSMYLCASSLSFGGQETQYFGPGTRLLVL.

V gene TRBV27 combines with J gene TRBJ2-1; 15 bases align to TRBD2. CDR1 is MNHEY, CDR2 SMNVEV, per germline (reference sequence). The CDR3 loop spans 19 amino acids. Losses at the gene ends were 1 base for V and 7 bases for J; bases not matched to a gene: 11. The CDR3 bases are TGTGCCAGCAGTTTATACCCCCAGGGACTAGCGGGAGGTCAAAATGAGCAGTTCTTC. Translated: CASSLYPQGLAGGQNEQFF.

V gene TRBV27 combines with J gene TRBJ2-1; D gene unclear. The CDR3 is made up of 16 amino acids. Germline CDR1 MNHEY, CDR2 SMNVEV (reference sequence). Deletions cut 1 base from V and 0 bases from J, with 10 bases between. The CDR3 region is CASSLYAASSYNEQFF. Here the CDR3 DNA reads TGTGCCAGCAGTTTATACGCGGCTAGCTCCTACAATGAGCAGTTCTTC.

J is TRBJ2-1 and V is TRBV29-1; 15 bases map to TRBD2. V lost 6 bases to trimming and J lost 8 bases; unmatched junction nucleotides: 5. CDR1 is SQVTM, CDR2 ANQGSEA, per germline. The CDR3 extends over 14 amino acids. The CDR3 reads CSVRTSGRADEQFF. CDR3 coding DNA: TGCAGCGTGCGGACTAGCGGGAGGGCCGATGAGCAGTTCTTC.

Many counts were recorded for this clone. V is TRBV7-2 and J is TRBJ1-2, with a tentative D call TRBD1 (5 bases). V was shortened by 5 bases and J by 8 bases, with 18 bases between the two germline ends. The CDR3 runs 14 residues. The germline V gene has CDR1 SGHTA and CDR2 FQGNSA. The CDR3 loop is CASSPVPPGRGYTF. CDR3 DNA: TGTGCCAGCAGCCCGGTACCTCCAGGGAGGGGCTACACCTTC.

Of note for this clone: Other DNA sequences from this sample encode an identical CDR3 as well. V usage is TRBV7-2 and J usage is TRBJ2-7; 10 bases map to TRBD2. Unmatched junction bases numbered 1, after V lost 2 bases and J lost 3 bases. The germline V gene encodes CDR1 SGHTA and CDR2 FQGNSA. The CDR3 is 14 residues long. The CDR3 nucleotides are TGTGCCAGCAGCTTACTAGCGGGAGTCTACGAGCAGTACTTC. It translates to CASSLLAGVYEQYF.